What follows is one T cell receptor beta chain and its context. This sample is part of a study of T cell changes during pregnancy in multiple sclerosis. Germline CDR1 is SGHTA and CDR2 is FQGNSA. The CDR3 is 18 amino acids. Trimming removed 1 base from V and 2 bases from J; junction bases left unmatched: 12. The repertoire was sequenced with immunoSEQ multiplex PCR; TCRdb's copy has only in-frame clones and lacks some. Of 90,000 to 120,000 clones in the sample, 80% to 95% are singletons; the top ten hold more than 0.65%. The clonotype originates from a female donor in good health, enrolled as a control in a pregnancy study. The V gene is TRBV7-2, the J gene TRBJ2-5, with 8 bases that match TRBD2. This sample comprised peripheral blood, obtained in the third trimester of pregnancy. CDR3 loop: CASSLGLQRGMGQETQYF. In DNA form, the CDR3 reads TGTGCCAGCAGCTTAGGGTTGCAGCGGGGGATGGGGCAAGAGACCCAGTACTTC.